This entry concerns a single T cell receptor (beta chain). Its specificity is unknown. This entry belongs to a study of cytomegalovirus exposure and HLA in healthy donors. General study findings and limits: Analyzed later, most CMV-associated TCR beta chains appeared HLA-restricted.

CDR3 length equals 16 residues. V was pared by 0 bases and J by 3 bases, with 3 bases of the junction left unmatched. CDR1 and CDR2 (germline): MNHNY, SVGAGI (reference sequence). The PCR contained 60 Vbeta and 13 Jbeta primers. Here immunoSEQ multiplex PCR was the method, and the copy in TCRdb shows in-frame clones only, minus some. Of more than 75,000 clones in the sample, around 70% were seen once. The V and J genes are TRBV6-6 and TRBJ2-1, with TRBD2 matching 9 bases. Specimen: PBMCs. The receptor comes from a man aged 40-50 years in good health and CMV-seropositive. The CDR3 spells CASSYSLAGVYNEQFF. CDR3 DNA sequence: TGTGCCAGCAGTTACTCCTTAGCGGGAGTCTACAATGAGCAGTTCTTC.